One sample yielded the 13 T cell receptor beta chains listed below, sequenced in a study of OX40 agonist ivuxolimab in advanced cancers. Libraries were constructed by the immunoSEQ multiplex PCR assay. Not all clones reach the TCRdb copy of this immuneACCESS table, which keeps in-frame sequences only. Checked studies attribute under half of the gap to unresolved V genes and leave the rest unexplained. The sample table contains 50,000 to 70,000 clones; only one count was recorded for approximately 90% of them. The ten largest clones take up around 0.42% of the sample. The sample here was CD4+ or CD8+ T cells sorted from blood, taken in a trial of the OX40 agonist ivuxolimab. Source of these receptors: an adult with an advanced solid tumor such as melanoma, head and neck, liver or kidney cancer.

The chain uses TRBV6-1 and TRBJ1-3; D is possibly TRBD1 (5 bases). Germline loops: CDR1 MNHNS, CDR2 SASEGT. V was shortened by 7 bases and J by 2 bases, with 12 bases between the two germline ends. CDR3 length equals 14 residues. The CDR3 loop is CASTATVAGNTIYF. CDR3 DNA: TGTGCCAGCACCGCGACAGTCGCTGGAAACACCATATATTTT.

Only a few counts were recorded for this clone. The rearrangement joins TRBV7-2 to TRBJ1-1; D call uncertain. This CDR3 region has 15 residues. V gave up 2 bases and J gave up 1 base, with 11 bases separating them. Germline V gene lookup returns CDR1 SGHTA and CDR2 FQGNSA. CDR3 protein: CASSLLGLGNTEAFF. The CDR3 DNA is TGTGCCAGCAGCTTACTCGGTTTAGGGAACACTGAAGCTTTCTTT.

In this sample, this clone turned up once. The chain couples TRBV5-1 to TRBJ2-6; D may be TRBD1 (5 bases). Germline V gene data show CDR1 as SGHRS and CDR2 as YFSETQ. The CDR3 consists of 17 residues. V was trimmed by 2 bases and J by 0 bases, leaving 12 bases between them. CDR3 sequence: CASSFQGVSSGANVLTF. CDR3 DNA: TGCGCCAGCAGCTTTCAGGGCGTTAGCTCTGGGGCCAACGTCCTGACTTTC.

The CDR3 nucleotides are TGTGCCAGCAGCCAAGTGTCACTTTGGACGGAGCAGTACTTC. Translated: CASSQVSLWTEQYF. This chain connects TRBV14 to TRBJ2-7, with D unclear. The CDR3 is made up of 14 amino acids. The V gene's germline CDR1 is SGHDN and CDR2 FVKESK. Deletions cut 1 base from V and 7 bases from J, with 14 bases between.

This chain joins TRBV6-5 and TRBJ1-2; D is perhaps TRBD1 (6 bases). Trimming cost V 0 bases and J 4 bases, with 12 bases left between them. Per the germline V gene, CDR1 is MNHEY and CDR2 is SVGAGI. CDR3 length: 15 residues. The chain's CDR3 is CASSYSAGGGYGYTF. CDR3 nucleotide sequence: TGTGCCAGCAGTTACTCGGCTGGGGGCGGCTATGGCTACACCTTC.

This chain links TRBV9 with TRBJ2-3, with D perhaps TRBD2 (6 bases). The CDR3 runs to 14 residues. Germline assignment: CDR1 SGDLS and CDR2 YYNGEE. With 0 bases removed from V and 5 bases from J, the gap between germline ends came to 10 bases. CDR3: CASSVAGRKDTQYF. CDR3 nucleotides: TGTGCCAGCAGCGTAGCCGGGAGAAAAGATACGCAGTATTTT. The entire variable domain, with the rest obtained from reference TRBV9 and TRBJ2-3, is as follows: DSGVTQTPKHLITATGQRVTLRCSPRSGDLSVYWYQQSLDQGLQFLIQYYNGEERAKGNILERFSAQQFPDLHSELNLSSLELGDSALYFCASSVAGRKDTQYFGPGTRLTVL.

J is TRBJ2-3 and V is TRBV11-2, with 9 bases that match TRBD2. J lost 2 bases, V lost 4 bases, and 1 base had no gene match. This CDR3 region has 14 residues. Per the germline V gene, CDR1 is SGHAT and CDR2 is FQNNGV. This CDR3 is CASSSSGNTDTQYF. CDR3 nucleotides: TGTGCCAGCAGCTCTAGCGGGAACACAGATACGCAGTATTTT.

V and J are TRBV7-9 and TRBJ2-3; D gene ambiguous. Germline V gene sequence: CDR1 SEHNR, CDR2 FQNEAQ (reference sequence). Trimming cost V 6 bases and J 2 bases, with 6 bases left between them. This CDR3 comprises 12 residues. The CDR3 here is CASSSATDTQYF. DNA of the CDR3: TGTGCCAGCAGTTCAGCCACAGATACGCAGTATTTT.

This clone turned up a few times. Other DNA sequences in this sample translate to the same CDR3. This CDR3 reads CASSEGGLNTEAFF. CDR3 in DNA: TGTGCCAGCAGTGAAGGCGGCCTGAACACTGAAGCTTTCTTT. The chain carries TRBV6-1 and TRBJ1-1; D unresolved. V was cut by 1 base and J by 0 bases, with 6 bases left in between. The CDR3 sequence is 14 residues long. Looked up from germline, CDR1 is MNHNS and CDR2 is SASEGT.

V usage is TRBV30 and J usage is TRBJ1-3, with a possible D match to TRBD1 (5 bases). Germline V gene sequence: CDR1 GTSNPN, CDR2 SVGIG (reference sequence). The V gene lost 2 bases and the J gene lost 2 bases, with 10 bases spanning the gap. The CDR3 covers 14 residues. The DNA of the CDR3 is TGTGCCTGGAGTAGAGGGGCAGCTGGAAACACCATATATTTT. Translating it yields CAWSRGAAGNTIYF.

The chain is built from TRBV10-3 and TRBJ2-7; no definite D call. Deletions cut 2 bases from V and 1 base from J, with 9 bases between. CDR1 and CDR2 from the germline V gene are ENHRY and SYGVKD. The CDR3 runs 14 residues. CDR3 DNA: TGTGCCATCAGTGAGATCCAGCAATCCTACGAGCAGTACTTC. Translation gives CAISEIQQSYEQYF.

J is TRBJ2-1 and V is TRBV7-9, with D possibly TRBD2 on 5 matching bases. The CDR3 totals 16 residues. Germline V gives CDR1 SEHNR, CDR2 FQNEAQ (reference sequence). The V and J ends lost 0 bases and 6 bases respectively, with 15 bases between them. As DNA, the CDR3 is TGTGCCAGCAGCTTAGCCGGCATAGCGTCTGGCAATGAGCAGTTCTTC. Protein sequence: CASSLAGIASGNEQFF.

The gene calls are TRBV9 and TRBJ1-3, with D uncertain. The V and J ends lost 0 bases and 2 bases respectively, with 6 bases between them. In germline, CDR1 is SGDLS, CDR2 YYNGEE. The CDR3 consists of 14 residues. CDR3 amino acids: CASSVAPTGNTIYF. The CDR3 DNA reads TGTGCCAGCAGCGTAGCCCCCACTGGAAACACCATATATTTT.